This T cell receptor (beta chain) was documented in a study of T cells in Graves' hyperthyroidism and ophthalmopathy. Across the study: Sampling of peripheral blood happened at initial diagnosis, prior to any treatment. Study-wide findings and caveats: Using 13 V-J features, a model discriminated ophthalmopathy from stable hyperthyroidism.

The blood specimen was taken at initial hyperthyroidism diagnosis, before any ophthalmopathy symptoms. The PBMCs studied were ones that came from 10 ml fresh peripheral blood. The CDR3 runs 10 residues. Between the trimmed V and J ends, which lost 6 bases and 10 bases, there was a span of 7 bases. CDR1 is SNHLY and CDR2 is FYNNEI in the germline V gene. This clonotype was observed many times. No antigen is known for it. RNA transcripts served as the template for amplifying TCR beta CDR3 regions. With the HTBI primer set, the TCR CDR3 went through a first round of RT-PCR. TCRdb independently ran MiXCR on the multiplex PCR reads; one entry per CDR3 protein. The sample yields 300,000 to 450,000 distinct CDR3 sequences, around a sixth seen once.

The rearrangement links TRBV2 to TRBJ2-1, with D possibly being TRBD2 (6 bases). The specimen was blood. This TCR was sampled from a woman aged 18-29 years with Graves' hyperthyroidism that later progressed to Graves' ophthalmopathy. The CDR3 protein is CASRGLEQFF. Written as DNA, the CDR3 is TGTGCCAGCAGGGGACTGGAGCAGTTCTTC. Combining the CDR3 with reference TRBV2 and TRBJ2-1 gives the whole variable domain EPEVTQTPSHQVTQMGQEVILRCVPISNHLYFYWYRQILGQKVEFLVSFYNNEISEKSEIFDDQFSVERPDGSNFTLKIRSTKLEDSAMYFCASRGLEQFFGPGTRLTVL.